A selection of T cell receptor beta chains follows, all from one sample in a study of T-cell memory formation after mild COVID-19. TCRdb reprocessed the 5' RACE reads via MiXCR and lists one record per CDR3 protein. The table has 200,000 to 250,000 distinct CDR3 sequences, roughly 17% seen once. The sequenced sample was PBMCs or a T cell subset sorted from them (not recorded which). Receptor source: a young man who had mild COVID-19 (a few samples of this study predate the infection). Cell type and time point are not known. The CDR3 runs from the conserved cysteine through the conserved F or W. Fields, in order: V gene, J gene, CDR3 protein.

v_call: TRBV5-6; j_call: TRBJ2-5; cdr3_aa: CASSSYRGQETQYF
v_call: TRBV2; j_call: TRBJ1-6; cdr3_aa: CASSESDSEYSPLHF
v_call: TRBV7-6; j_call: TRBJ1-2; cdr3_aa: CASSDAVTAYNGYTF
v_call: TRBV18; j_call: TRBJ1-2; cdr3_aa: CASSPGGVDGLYGYTF
v_call: TRBV6-1; j_call: TRBJ2-5; cdr3_aa: CASGRDQETQYF
v_call: TRBV20-1; j_call: TRBJ2-7; cdr3_aa: CSARAPAQGVYEQYF
v_call: TRBV20-1; j_call: TRBJ1-1; cdr3_aa: CSAGTGSLNTEAFF
v_call: TRBV12-3/TRBV12-4; j_call: TRBJ1-2; cdr3_aa: CASSAAGTGGYTF
v_call: TRBV7-9; j_call: TRBJ1-2; cdr3_aa: CASSTIGTGRYGYTF
v_call: TRBV5-1; j_call: TRBJ1-2; cdr3_aa: CASSPGGILRGYTF
v_call: TRBV25-1; j_call: TRBJ2-7; cdr3_aa: CASSEYGDRDEQYF
v_call: TRBV4-1; j_call: TRBJ2-6; cdr3_aa: CASSTGTRYFLSGANVLTF
v_call: TRBV20-1; j_call: TRBJ2-3; cdr3_aa: CSASRLAGGPRSEGPDTQYF
v_call: TRBV7-7; j_call: TRBJ1-5; cdr3_aa: CASSLGALNQPQHF
v_call: TRBV3-1; j_call: TRBJ1-1; cdr3_aa: CASSRREGGAFF
v_call: TRBV18; j_call: TRBJ2-1; cdr3_aa: CASSPQETGAEQFF
v_call: TRBV5-1; j_call: TRBJ2-1; cdr3_aa: CASSLDHEQFF
v_call: TRBV5-1; j_call: TRBJ2-1; cdr3_aa: CASTYRSGLDEQFF
v_call: TRBV5-1; j_call: TRBJ2-3; cdr3_aa: CASSQGQAATDTQYF
v_call: TRBV2; j_call: TRBJ2-5; cdr3_aa: CATKGGRGTQYF
v_call: TRBV25-1; j_call: TRBJ2-2; cdr3_aa: CASAPTTAGELFF
v_call: TRBV7-2; j_call: TRBJ2-5; cdr3_aa: CASSPRSAKETQYF
v_call: TRBV6-5; j_call: TRBJ2-2; cdr3_aa: CASSWTSGYTGELFF
v_call: TRBV6-5; j_call: TRBJ1-1; cdr3_aa: CASSYGGANTEAFF
v_call: TRBV5-1; j_call: TRBJ1-4; cdr3_aa: CASSSGLRGRNEKLFF
v_call: TRBV5-1; j_call: TRBJ1-4; cdr3_aa: CASSLVEGTNEKLFF
v_call: TRBV5-6; j_call: TRBJ1-5; cdr3_aa: CASSKTSGSNQPQHF
v_call: TRBV5-1; j_call: TRBJ2-1; cdr3_aa: CASSLDRSADEQFF
v_call: TRBV4-2; j_call: TRBJ1-1; cdr3_aa: CASSQRRTGSTEAFF
v_call: TRBV11-2; j_call: TRBJ2-1; cdr3_aa: CASSKRQGPVNAQFF
v_call: TRBV7-8; j_call: TRBJ2-1; cdr3_aa: CASSGRGGDKEFF
v_call: TRBV5-6; j_call: TRBJ1-1; cdr3_aa: CASSLDRAANTEAFF
v_call: TRBV19; j_call: TRBJ1-3; cdr3_aa: CASSPPGVDSGNTIYF
v_call: TRBV12-3/TRBV12-4; j_call: TRBJ1-6; cdr3_aa: CASRPDGRSTPLHF
v_call: TRBV10-3; j_call: TRBJ1-1; cdr3_aa: CAISLGTGGDTEAFF
v_call: TRBV4-3; j_call: TRBJ2-1; cdr3_aa: CASSQSSGGAGEQFF
v_call: TRBV6-2/TRBV6-3; j_call: TRBJ2-3; cdr3_aa: CASSNPRATQYF
v_call: TRBV7-9; j_call: TRBJ1-1; cdr3_aa: CASSPSSPEAFF
v_call: TRBV5-6; j_call: TRBJ2-5; cdr3_aa: CASSLKGTPGRETQYF
v_call: TRBV5-1; j_call: TRBJ2-1; cdr3_aa: CASSGGAPSYNEQFF